Shown below are 21 T cell receptor beta chains from a single sample sequenced in a study of blood T cells in healthy people across ages. With a J-beta primer mix and a sample-barcoded 5' primer, a second PCR ran about 6 to 11 cycles. TCRdb used MiXCR to reprocess the 5' RACE reads, holding one entry per CDR3 protein. Among 900,000 to 950,000 distinct CDR3 sequences listed, 25% to 35% were seen once. In addition, the sample was reused for a study of T cells of mothers and their children.

Sequenced: blood. The source of these receptors is a middle-aged woman in good health.

This clonotype has ten or more counts. This rearrangement joins TRBV9 to TRBJ2-1, with D perhaps matching TRBD1 (5 bases). The germline gives CDR1 SGDLS, CDR2 YYNGEE. The CDR3 contains 16 residues. Trimming stripped 0 bases from V and 4 bases from J, with 14 bases between. The CDR3 loop reads CASSVAGQGSYNEQFF. The CDR3 DNA reads TGTGCCAGCAGCGTAGCAGGGCAGGGCTCATACAATGAGCAGTTCTTC.

The chain employs TRBV11-2 and TRBJ2-1, with D hard to call. CDR1 is SGHAT, CDR2 FQNNGV, per germline. The CDR3 length is 14 residues. V was pared by 2 bases and J by 5 bases, with 10 bases between. CDR3 sequence (DNA): TGTGCCAGCAGCTTATACAGCGACAACAATGAGCAGTTCTTC. Amino acids: CASSLYSDNNEQFF.

As concerns this clonotype: This may stem from a read error, because a much larger clone lies one nucleotide away. The genes are TRBV6-5 and TRBJ2-4; D not resolved. The CDR3 is 13 amino acids. CDR1 and CDR2 (germline): MNHEY, SVGAGI. The CDR3: CTSRPRQAREQYF. In DNA form, the CDR3 reads TGTACCAGCAGACCTAGGCAGGCGCGAGAGCAGTACTTC.

Note on this clonotype: A read error may explain this, as a much larger clone is one base away. V is TRBV7-9 and J is TRBJ1-2, with 10 bases aligning to TRBD1. In germline, CDR1 is SEHNR, CDR2 FQNEAQ (reference sequence). The CDR3 is made up of 15 amino acids. The CDR3 region is CASSLAQGTGDGHTF. CDR3 nucleotides: TGTGCCAGCAGCTTAGCTCAGGGGACAGGGGATGGCCACACCTTC.

This rearrangement joins TRBV5-1 to TRBJ2-3; D not resolved. The CDR3 consists of 17 residues. CDR1 and CDR2 from the germline V gene are SGHRS and YFSETQ. V lost 0 bases, J lost 2 bases, and 16 bases lay in between. CDR3 bases: TGCGCCAGCAGCTTGGGGTTCGGGCATCTACACACAGATACGCAGTATTTT. Translation gives CASSLGFGHLHTDTQYF. Using reference TRBV5-1 and TRBJ2-3 for the parts outside the CDR3, the full variable domain is KAGVTQTPRYLIKTRGQQVTLSCSPISGHRSVSWYQQTPGQGLQFLFEYFSETQRNKGNFPGRFSGRQFSNSRSEMNVSTLELGDSALYLCASSLGFGHLHTDTQYFGPGTRLTVL.

This clonotype was counted ten times or more. The chain is built from TRBV20-1 and TRBJ2-7; a weak D match, TRBD1 (5 bases). Germline values: CDR1 DFQATT, CDR2 SNEGSKA (reference sequence). There are 14 residues in the CDR3. Deletions cut 3 bases from V and 7 bases from J, with 19 bases between. CDR3 DNA: TGCAGTGCTAGGCTACCACAGGACACGGGTGAGCAGTACTTC. Protein: CSARLPQDTGEQYF.

Concerning this clonotype: One base away lies a much larger clone, so this may be a sequencing read error. The chain carries TRBV7-9 and TRBJ2-7; a weak D match, TRBD1 (6 bases). The J call may not be correct, given that the DNA end is closer to TRBJ2-5. Looked up from germline, CDR1 is SEHNR and CDR2 is FQNEAQ (reference sequence). The CDR3 runs 18 residues. The CDR3: CASSQKDRTARVGATQYF. In DNA form, the CDR3 reads TGTGCCAGCAGCCAAAAAGACAGGACTGCCCGAGTCGGCGCGACCCAGTACTTC.

This clonotype occurred many times. This rearrangement joins TRBV3-1 to TRBJ2-3, with D unresolved. The CDR3 runs 14 residues. Germline-derived CDR1 and CDR2 are LGHDT and YNNKEL (reference sequence). V was trimmed by 5 bases and J by 0 bases, leaving 9 bases between them. The CDR3 is CASSSLRSTDTQYF. The CDR3 nucleotides are TGTGCCAGCAGCTCCCTGAGGAGCACAGATACGCAGTATTTT.

This chain connects TRBV7-9 to TRBJ1-1; 7 bases line up with TRBD1. CDR1 SEHNR and CDR2 FQNEAQ come from the germline V gene (reference sequence). Trimming cost V 8 bases and J 2 bases; bases outside gene matches: 8. This CDR3 spans 14 amino acids. Here the CDR3 reads CASGQQGSNTEAFF. CDR3 DNA sequence: TGTGCCAGCGGGCAACAGGGGAGCAACACTGAAGCTTTCTTT.

This clonotype appeared a few times. V and J are TRBV5-1 and TRBJ2-3; D not resolved. The V end lost 2 bases, the J end lost 0 bases, and 10 bases lay between the germline ends. Germline CDR1 is SGHRS and CDR2 is YFSETQ. The CDR3 contains 15 residues. CDR3 amino acids: CASSFWGDSTDTQYF. DNA of the CDR3: TGCGCCAGCAGCTTCTGGGGTGATAGCACAGATACGCAGTATTTT.

This clonotype was observed a handful of times. CDR3 protein: CSARERSLDTGELFF. The CDR3 DNA follows: TGCAGTGCTAGAGAGCGGAGTCTAGACACCGGGGAGCTGTTTTTT. The chain has TRBV20-1 and TRBJ2-2; D ambiguous. Between the trimmed V and J ends, which lost 0 bases and 3 bases, there was a span of 11 bases. The CDR3 runs 15 residues. CDR1 DFQATT and CDR2 SNEGSKA come from the germline V gene (reference sequence).

The J gene is TRBJ1-2, the V gene TRBV6-2 or TRBV6-3; D not resolved. The V end lost 5 bases, the J end lost 2 bases, and 12 bases lay between the germline ends. Germline lookup yields CDR1 MNHEY and CDR2 SVGEGT. CDR3 length equals 14 residues. The CDR3 sequence: CASSVIGRNYGYTF. CDR3 sequence (DNA): TGTGCCAGCAGTGTTATAGGACGAAACTATGGCTACACCTTC.

The V and J genes are TRBV20-1 and TRBJ2-1; D is possibly TRBD1 (6 bases). The CDR3 length is 11 residues. Germline lookup yields CDR1 DFQATT and CDR2 SNEGSKA (reference sequence). Trimming took 4 bases from V and 9 from J, leaving 10 bases between them. CDR3 loop: CSATLGAEQFF. CDR3 DNA sequence: TGCAGTGCTACCTTGGGGGCTGAGCAGTTCTTC.

In its sample, this clonotype was seen a few times. This chain uses TRBV20-1 with TRBJ1-5; tentatively, D is TRBD1 (5 bases). CDR1 is DFQATT and CDR2 is SNEGSKA in the germline V gene (reference sequence). V was trimmed by 1 base and J by 1 base, leaving 11 bases between them. There are 15 residues in the CDR3. The CDR3 sequence: CSARVGAVSNQPQHF. The CDR3 nucleotides read TGCAGTGCTAGAGTAGGGGCGGTAAGCAATCAGCCCCAGCATTTT.

In this sample, this clonotype turned up a few times. The rearrangement uses TRBV12-3 or TRBV12-4 and TRBJ2-7; perhaps TRBD2 as D (5 bases). V shed 1 base and J shed 1 base, with 17 bases lying between them. The CDR3 contains 17 residues. In DNA form, the CDR3 reads TGTGCCAGCAGTTTAGGTAGGGAGTCTAGACGGTCCTACGAGCAGTACTTC. Encoded protein: CASSLGRESRRSYEQYF.

This clonotype appeared a few times. The chain has TRBV6-5 and TRBJ2-1; 11 bases align to TRBD2. The CDR3 is 16 residues long. V trimming: 6 bases; J trimming: 3 bases; junction bases outside the gene matches: 7. Germline V gene data show CDR1 as MNHEY and CDR2 as SVGAGI. The CDR3, as DNA: TGTGCCAGCAGAGCTCTAGCGGGGGGTCTCTACAATGAGCAGTTCTTC. It translates to CASRALAGGLYNEQFF.

This clonotype was observed many times. The chain combines TRBV7-2 with TRBJ2-1, with D maybe TRBD2 (6 bases). This CDR3 is built from 14 residues. Trimming pared 1 base from V and 8 bases from J, leaving 12 bases between. Germline V gene sequence: CDR1 SGHTA, CDR2 FQGNSA. The CDR3 nucleotides read TGTGCCAGCAGCTTAGGACGGGGGAGTTATGAGCAGTTCTTC. It is translated as CASSLGRGSYEQFF.

Concerning this clonotype: One end of the junction is discordant with germline, which a read error may explain. This chain connects TRBV27 to TRBJ1-3; D is perhaps TRBD1 (5 bases). Germline V lookup: CDR1 MNHEY, CDR2 SMNVEV (reference sequence). The CDR3 sequence is 14 residues long. The CDR3 protein is CASCLKGRGNTIYF. CDR3 bases: TGTGCCAGCTGTTTAAAGGGACGTGGAAACACCATATATTTT.

This sequence joins TRBV5-1 and TRBJ2-4; tentative D call: TRBD2 (5 bases). The V end lost 4 bases, the J end lost 13 bases, and 24 bases lay between the germline ends. The germline V gene encodes CDR1 SGHRS and CDR2 YFSETQ. The CDR3 has 15 residues. In DNA form, the CDR3 reads TGCGCCAGCAGCAATGAGGTCGGGGTCTCCTACGGGCAGTACTTC. Translation: CASSNEVGVSYGQYF.

The chain employs TRBV20-1 and TRBJ1-2, with unresolved D. Germline V gives CDR1 DFQATT, CDR2 SNEGSKA (reference sequence). CDR3 length equals 11 residues. Trimming cost V 4 bases and J 7 bases, with 10 bases left between them. In DNA, the CDR3 is TGCAGTGCTAACGACGGTCTTGGCTACACCTTC. This codes for CSANDGLGYTF.

CDR3 region: CSVIQNSNQPQHF. Here the CDR3 DNA reads TGCAGCGTTATACAGAATAGCAATCAGCCCCAGCATTTT. The gene calls are TRBV29-1 and TRBJ1-5; no reliable D call. CDR3 length: 13 amino acids. Germline CDR1 reads SQVTM; CDR2 reads ANQGSEA. V was pared by 5 bases and J by 0 bases, with 8 bases between.